This TCR beta chain emerged from a study of T-cell memory formation after mild COVID-19. The CDR3 is 14 amino acids. Germline CDR1 reads LGHNA; CDR2 reads YNFKEQ. The ends were cut back, 0 bases at V and 11 bases at J, with 14 bases in the middle. This clonotype was counted a few times. In TCRdb, the 5' RACE reads were re-called with MiXCR into one record per CDR3 protein. The sample includes 400,000 to 450,000 distinct CDR3 sequences, about 20% of them seen just once. Sequenced: PBMCs or a T cell subset sorted from them (not recorded which). The V and J genes are TRBV4-2 and TRBJ1-5, with D perhaps matching TRBD1 (5 bases). The origin of this receptor is a man between 18 and 35 years old who had mild COVID-19 (a few samples of this study predate the infection). Cell type and time point are not known. CDR3 sequence reads: CASSQDWGGITQHF. CDR3 coding DNA: TGTGCCAGCAGCCAAGACTGGGGGGGAATCACCCAGCATTTT.